Listed below are T cell receptor beta chains from one sample, sequenced in a study of blood T cell repertoires in COVID-19. Data came from immunoSEQ multiplex PCR; TCRdb stores just in-frame clones and leaves some out. The table lists a few hundred thousand clones, 80% to 90% of them singletons. Specimen: peripheral blood. These receptors were taken from a man in his sixties who had recovered from COVID-19. Both conserved end residues are part of each CDR3. The order of the fields is clone size, V gene, J gene, D gene, CDR3 protein, CDR3 DNA. A D gene is named only where the DNA matches it firmly. Clone size is given for some rows only: seen once, a few or many times, or a class if the clone is expanded.

size: .; V: TRBV7-8; J: TRBJ2-5; D: TRBD2; CDR3: CASSPSVGGGGETQYF; DNA: TGTGCCAGCAGCCCGTCTGTAGGCGGGGGAGGGGAGACCCAGTACTTC
size: .; V: TRBV7-8; J: TRBJ2-7; D: TRBD1; CDR3: CASSFLVDRAYEQYF; DNA: TGTGCCAGCAGCTTCCTGGTGGACAGGGCCTACGAGCAGTACTTC
size: few; V: TRBV30; J: TRBJ2-7; D: .; CDR3: CASSRGPYEQYF; DNA: TGTGCCTCGTCTAGAGGCCCCTACGAGCAGTACTTC
size: .; V: TRBV5-1; J: TRBJ2-1; D: TRBD2; CDR3: CASSPRLAGVYNEQFF; DNA: TGCGCCAGCAGCCCTAGACTAGCGGGTGTATACAATGAGCAGTTCTTC
size: .; V: TRBV29-1; J: TRBJ1-1; D: .; CDR3: CSVDDRRDTEAFF; DNA: TGCAGCGTTGACGACAGGCGGGACACTGAAGCTTTCTTT
size: .; V: TRBV28; J: TRBJ2-6; D: .; CDR3: CASRIGGTGANVLTF; DNA: TGTGCCAGCAGGATTGGCGGGACCGGGGCCAACGTCCTGACTTTC
size: .; V: TRBV7-3; J: TRBJ2-2; D: TRBD2; CDR3: CASSPRTGLAGGYTGELFF; DNA: TGTGCCAGCAGCCCTCGAACAGGACTAGCGGGAGGTTACACCGGGGAGCTGTTTTTT
size: .; V: TRBV19; J: TRBJ1-4; D: .; CDR3: CATQTSTTGEKLFF; DNA: TGTGCCACCCAAACTTCTACAACGGGGGAAAAACTGTTTTTT
size: .; V: TRBV30; J: TRBJ2-7; D: TRBD2; CDR3: CAWSVRRELGEQYF; DNA: TGTGCCTGGAGTGTTAGGCGGGAGTTAGGGGAGCAGTACTTC
size: .; V: TRBV14; J: TRBJ1-3; D: .; CDR3: CASSAPGRTGNTIYF; DNA: TGTGCCAGCAGCGCACCAGGGCGGACTGGAAACACCATATATTTT
size: once; V: TRBV7-3; J: TRBJ1-2; D: TRBD1; CDR3: CASSLSAGQGARGGYTF; DNA: TGTGCCAGCAGCTTATCGGCGGGACAGGGGGCAAGAGGTGGCTACACCTTC
size: .; V: TRBV7-9; J: TRBJ2-7; D: TRBD2; CDR3: CASSLGGGVEQYF; DNA: TGTGCCAGCAGCTTAGGGGGAGGGGTCGAGCAGTACTTC
size: .; V: TRBV19; J: TRBJ2-1; D: TRBD1; CDR3: CASSATGTGNNEQFF; DNA: TGTGCCAGTAGTGCCACCGGGACAGGGAACAACGAGCAGTTCTTC
size: .; V: TRBV5-1; J: TRBJ1-2; D: TRBD1; CDR3: CASSSGQGGLNGYTF; DNA: TGCGCCAGCAGCTCGGGACAGGGAGGGTTGAATGGCTACACCTTC
size: .; V: TRBV9; J: TRBJ1-2; D: .; CDR3: CASSLEGNYGYTF; DNA: TGTGCCAGCAGCTTGGAGGGAAACTATGGCTACACCTTC
size: .; V: TRBV14; J: TRBJ2-5; D: .; CDR3: CASSQDRAGVRLKETQYF; DNA: TGTGCCAGCAGCCAAGATCGGGCCGGGGTGAGGTTGAAAGAGACCCAGTACTTC